This passage covers 23 T cell receptor beta chains from one sample sequenced in a study of blood T cells in healthy people across ages (dated by TCRdb to about 2015). Library preparation used 5' RACE. TCRdb lists the instrument as Illumina HiSeq 2500. A second PCR of about 6 to 12 cycles was performed with a sample-barcoded 5' primer and a J-beta primer mix. The public reads were quality trimmed at Q25 with fastp and then assembled into clones with MiXCR by TCRdb, keeping productive beta chains. For every CDR3 protein sequence, its rows merge into one entry that carries the most common genes and DNA. This sample lists about 800,000 distinct CDR3 sequences; roughly 25% were detected once. More than 3% of the sample is held by the ten biggest clonotypes. Separately, the same data were catalogued under a study of T cells of mothers and their children.

Material: blood. Receptor source: a boy aged 5-17 years in good health.

This chain links TRBV10-3 with TRBJ1-3; TRBD1 is a possible D gene (5 bases). CDR1 is ENHRY, CDR2 SYGVKD, per germline. V lost 5 bases to trimming and J lost 1 base, with 12 bases between them. CDR3 size: 15 residues. CDR3 in DNA: TGTGCCATCAGTCAGGGAGGGCAGTCTGGAAACACCATATATTTT. Its translation is CAISQGGQSGNTIYF.

The sample holds a few counts of this clonotype. The chain recombines TRBV7-9 with TRBJ1-4, with D hard to call. There are 13 residues in the CDR3. Germline V gives CDR1 SEHNR, CDR2 FQNEAQ (reference sequence). Deletions cut 1 base from V and 14 bases from J, with 14 bases between. The CDR3 sequence is CASSLDSLDYLFF. CDR3 sequence (DNA): TGTGCCAGCAGCTTAGACTCCCTGGACTACCTGTTTTTT. Using reference TRBV7-9 and TRBJ1-4 for the parts outside the CDR3, the full variable domain is DTGVSQNPRHKITKRGQNVTFRCDPISEHNRLYWYRQTLGQGPEFLTYFQNEAQLEKSRLLSDRFSAERPKGSFSTLEIQRTEQGDSAMYLCASSLDSLDYLFFGSGTQLSVL.

V and J are TRBV13 and TRBJ2-7, with TRBD2 matching 9 bases. CDR1 and CDR2 from the germline V gene are PRHDT and FYEKMQ (reference sequence). This CDR3 spans 14 amino acids. With V trimmed by 5 bases and J by 4 bases, 6 bases remained unmatched. In nucleotides, the CDR3 is TGTGCCAGCAGCGTTAGCGGGAGACGGTACGAGCAGTACTTC. Translation: CASSVSGRRYEQYF.

J is TRBJ1-1 and V is TRBV11-2; tentative D call: TRBD1 (6 bases). CDR3 length: 13 residues. V lost 1 base, J lost 9 bases, and 12 bases lay in between. Germline V gives CDR1 SGHAT, CDR2 FQNNGV. This CDR3 reads CASSLAGTTKAFF. CDR3 sequence (DNA): TGTGCCAGCAGCTTAGCCGGGACAACCAAAGCTTTCTTT. Complete variable domain (other parts from reference TRBV11-2 and TRBJ1-1): EAGVAQSPRYKIIEKRQSVAFWCNPISGHATLYWYQQILGQGPKLLIQFQNNGVVDDSQLPKDRFSAERLKGVDSTLKIQPAKLEDSAVYLCASSLAGTTKAFFGQGTRLTVV.

V is TRBV10-3 and J is TRBJ2-1; D gene ambiguous. CDR3 length equals 12 residues. With 4 bases removed from V and 3 bases from J, the gap between germline ends came to 4 bases. Germline CDR1 is ENHRY and CDR2 is SYGVKD. The CDR3 loop reads CAISVNYNEQFF. CDR3 DNA sequence: TGTGCCATCAGTGTGAACTACAATGAGCAGTTCTTC.

The chain has TRBV6-1 and TRBJ2-6; the D is unclear. The V and J ends lost 2 bases and 1 base respectively, with 3 bases between them. Germline V lookup: CDR1 MNHNS, CDR2 SASEGT. The CDR3 spans 14 residues. The CDR3 DNA reads as TGTGCCAGCAGTGAAAAGTCTGGGGCCAACGTCCTGACTTTC. Its translation: CASSEKSGANVLTF.

The genes are TRBV27 and TRBJ1-1; D is ambiguous. The germline gives CDR1 MNHEY, CDR2 SMNVEV (reference sequence). Trimming removed 7 bases at V and 1 base at J, with 10 bases between. This CDR3 spans 13 amino acids. The CDR3 here is CASTYASNTEAFF. Written as DNA, the CDR3 is TGTGCCAGCACCTACGCATCGAACACTGAAGCTTTCTTT.

This sequence joins TRBV7-9 and TRBJ2-7; 7 nucleotides align to TRBD1. The J segment lost 2 bases and the V segment lost 1 base, leaving 8 bases of the junction unmatched. Per germline, CDR1 SEHNR and CDR2 FQNEAQ (reference sequence). CDR3 length: 16 amino acids. The CDR3 is CASSLVRGTYAYEQYF. The CDR3 DNA is TGTGCCAGCAGCTTAGTCAGGGGGACCTATGCCTACGAGCAGTACTTC.

This sequence joins TRBV20-1 and TRBJ2-4; perhaps TRBD2 as D (5 bases). Germline lookup yields CDR1 DFQATT and CDR2 SNEGSKA (reference sequence). This CDR3 contains 14 residues. V lost 3 bases and J lost 2, with 11 bases in between. The CDR3 region is CSASPLATKNIQYF. DNA of the CDR3: TGCAGTGCTAGTCCGCTAGCAACCAAAAACATTCAGTACTTC.

The chain links TRBV7-3 to TRBJ2-5; weak D call: TRBD2 (6 bases). The closer fit of TRBJ2-1 to the DNA end suggests the J call may be wrong. The CDR3 is made up of 12 amino acids. CDR1 and CDR2 from the germline V gene are SGHTA and FQGTGA. CDR3: CASSSLGGFQFF. For the CDR3, the DNA is TGTGCCAGCAGCTCCCTTGGGGGGTTTCAGTTCTTC.

Remarks on this clonotype: One junction end disagrees with the germline gene, perhaps due to a read error. The V call is TRBV4-3, the J call TRBJ2-7; 8 bases are shared with TRBD2. The CDR3 covers 16 residues. The V gene's germline CDR1 is LGHNA and CDR2 YSLEER. The CDR3 reads CAGSQVSGSVIYEQYF. The CDR3 region has the DNA TGCGCCGGCAGCCAAGTAAGCGGGAGCGTAATTTACGAGCAGTACTTC.

The rearrangement joins TRBV4-1 to TRBJ1-2; D is undetermined. Looked up from germline, CDR1 is MGHRA and CDR2 is YSYEKL. The germline V and J ends were trimmed by 0 bases and 3 bases, with 14 bases remaining between them. CDR3 length: 16 amino acids. CDR3 nucleotide sequence: TGCGCCAGCAGCCAAGATCGTGTGGAGGTTTACTATGGCTACACCTTC. Its translation is CASSQDRVEVYYGYTF.

The gene calls are TRBV7-2 and TRBJ2-2, with 7 bases matching TRBD1. CDR1 is SGHTA and CDR2 is FQGNSA in the germline V gene. The CDR3 runs to 15 residues. The V segment lost 7 bases and the J segment 2 bases; nucleotides outside the gene matches: 7. The CDR3 here is CASTTRQGNTGELFF. CDR3 nucleotides: TGTGCCAGCACCACTCGACAGGGTAACACCGGGGAGCTGTTTTTT. The full variable domain, its missing parts supplied by reference TRBV7-2 and TRBJ2-2, is GAGVSQSPSNKVTEKGKDVELRCDPISGHTALYWYRQSLGQGLEFLIYFQGNSAPDKSGLPSDRFSAERTGGSVSTLTIQRTQQEDSAVYLCASTTRQGNTGELFFGEGSRLTVL.

This clonotype was recorded a few times. The chain combines TRBV4-1 with TRBJ2-5; no firm D call. The end of the DNA is better explained by TRBJ2-7, so the J call may be wrong. Germline values: CDR1 MGHRA, CDR2 YSYEKL. The CDR3 sequence is 14 residues long. The CDR3 bases are TGCGCCAGCAGCCGCCTAATCTTATCCCACGAGCAGTACTTC. It is translated as CASSRLILSHEQYF.

This clonotype has only a few counts. The chain carries TRBV30 and TRBJ2-7; 8 bases line up with TRBD1. The CDR3 contains 13 residues. Trimming removed 2 bases from V and 3 bases from J; junction bases left unmatched: 3. Germline V gene sequence: CDR1 GTSNPN, CDR2 SVGIG (reference sequence). CDR3 sequence reads: CAWSPGQDYEQYF. The CDR3 coding sequence is TGTGCCTGGAGTCCGGGACAGGACTACGAGCAGTACTTC.

Points on this clonotype: Sequence at one end of the junction differs from germline and may be a read error. The V and J genes are TRBV7-2 and TRBJ2-2; 7 bases match TRBD2. The CDR3 has 16 residues. Germline CDR1 is SGHTA and CDR2 is FQGNSA. CDR3 coding DNA: TGTGCTAGCAGCCTAGCGGCTCTTGCGAACACCGGGGAGCTGTTTTTT. This sequence encodes CASSLAALANTGELFF.

This chain's CDR3 is CASTISAKLFF. CDR3 nucleotide sequence: TGTGCCAGCACAATTTCGGCAAAACTGTTTTTT. This chain joins TRBV6-6 and TRBJ1-4; D remains unclear. Germline V gene data show CDR1 as MNHNY and CDR2 as SVGAGI (reference sequence). Trimming left V 7 bases short and J 10 bases short, with 10 bases between. The CDR3 totals 11 residues.

This clonotype was seen ten or more times. V usage is TRBV29-1 and J usage is TRBJ2-6, with 9 bases matching TRBD1. V shed 4 bases and J 7 bases; nucleotides not matched to a gene: 2. The CDR3 runs 13 residues. Germline V gives CDR1 SQVTM, CDR2 ANQGSEA. The CDR3 region is CSVVGQGANVLTF. The CDR3, as DNA: TGCAGCGTTGTGGGACAGGGAGCCAACGTCCTGACTTTC. The whole variable domain, filled in from reference TRBV29-1 and TRBJ2-6, reads SAVISQKPSRDICQRGTSLTIQCQVDSQVTMMFWYRQQPGQSLTLIATANQGSEATYESGFVIDKFPISRPNLTFSTLTVSNMSPEDSSIYLCSVVGQGANVLTFGAGSRLTVL.

The chain employs TRBV9 and TRBJ2-5; 9 nucleotides align to TRBD1. The end of the DNA fits TRBJ2-1 better, so the J call may be wrong. Germline V gene sequence: CDR1 SGDLS, CDR2 YYNGEE. The CDR3 contains 14 residues. CDR3 sequence (DNA): TGTGCCAGCAGCAAGGGACAGGGTAAGAATGAGCAGTTCTTC. It is translated as CASSKGQGKNEQFF.

The J gene is TRBJ2-3, the V gene TRBV3-1; 11 bases are shared with TRBD2. Germline trimming cut 3 bases from V and 4 bases from J; bases unmatched to any gene: 6. The CDR3 is 16 amino acids. Germline V gives CDR1 LGHDT, CDR2 YNNKEL (reference sequence). CDR3 DNA: TGTGCCAGCAGCCACAACCCGGGACTAGCGGCAGATACGCAGTATTTT. Its translation is CASSHNPGLAADTQYF.

This clonotype was picked up a small number of times. The chain is built from TRBV6-2 or TRBV6-3 and TRBJ2-1, with 9 nucleotides matching TRBD2. The J call is doubtful: the DNA matches TRBJ2-5 better. The V gene's germline CDR1 is MNHEY and CDR2 SVGEGT. The CDR3 runs 15 residues. The CDR3 bases are TGTGCCAGCAGTTACTCGGCTAGCGGGACGTTGGACCAGTACTTC. Its protein is CASSYSASGTLDQYF.

In its sample, this clonotype was seen many times. The chain uses TRBV29-1 and TRBJ2-1; 14 nucleotides match TRBD2. The CDR3 is 13 amino acids. Germline CDR1 and CDR2: SQVTM and ANQGSEA. Trimming removed 4 bases from V and 7 bases from J; junction bases left unmatched: 0. Written as DNA, the CDR3 is TGCAGCGTTGGGACTAGCGGGGGGAATGAGCAGTTCTTC. This sequence encodes CSVGTSGGNEQFF.

This clonotype was detected a few times. This chain joins TRBV29-1 and TRBJ1-2; tentatively, D is TRBD1 (6 bases). CDR3 length: 14 residues. Trimming removed 7 bases at V and 6 bases at J, with 21 bases between. Germline V gene sequence: CDR1 SQVTM, CDR2 ANQGSEA. The chain's CDR3 is CSGALRGAGDGYTF. Written as DNA, the CDR3 is TGCAGCGGGGCACTCAGGGGCGCCGGAGATGGCTACACCTTC.